This passage covers 10 T cell receptor beta chains from one sample sequenced in a study of blood T cell repertoires in COVID-19. TCRdb's copy holds only in-frame clones and misses some; the assay was immunoSEQ multiplex PCR. The sample lists about 190,000 clones, 88% occurring once. Material for sequencing was peripheral blood. Every receptor here comes from a woman under 40 with acute or convalescent COVID-19.

The chain employs TRBV6-5 and TRBJ1-1; D gene unclear. V dropped 2 bases and J dropped 11 bases, with 9 bases sitting between them. This CDR3 contains 11 residues. CDR1 and CDR2 (germline): MNHEY, SVGAGI. This CDR3 is CASSYGPKAFF. In nucleotides, the CDR3 is TGTGCCAGCAGTTACGGGCCCAAGGCTTTCTTT.

V gene TRBV5-6 combines with J gene TRBJ2-2; D not certain. Trimming took 9 bases from V and 4 from J, leaving 19 bases between them. Germline V gene data show CDR1 as SGHDT and CDR2 as YYEEEE. The CDR3 is made up of 15 amino acids. CDR3 coding DNA: TGTGCCACCTTCGACCCTCTAGTGTCCACCGGGGAGCTGTTTTTT. Translating it yields CATFDPLVSTGELFF.

The CDR3 is CASSVSPRLNSPLHF. In DNA form, the CDR3 reads TGTGCCAGCAGCGTCAGCCCCAGGTTGAATTCACCCCTCCACTTT. This rearrangement joins TRBV9 to TRBJ1-6; D is unresolved. CDR1 and CDR2 from the germline V gene are SGDLS and YYNGEE. This CDR3 region has 15 residues. The V and J ends lost 2 bases and 7 bases respectively, with 13 bases between them.

V and J are TRBV15 and TRBJ2-5, with D possibly TRBD2 on 5 matching bases. This CDR3 is built from 13 residues. In germline, CDR1 is LNHNV, CDR2 YYDKDF (reference sequence). With 1 base removed from V and 9 bases from J, the gap between germline ends came to 12 bases. For the CDR3, the DNA is TGTGCCACCAGCAGAGGCCCCAAGAGGGCCCAGTACTTC. It translates to CATSRGPKRAQYF.

The chain carries TRBV27 and TRBJ1-1, with D maybe TRBD1 (6 bases). Trimming took 5 bases from V and 1 from J, leaving 14 bases between them. Germline assignment: CDR1 MNHEY and CDR2 SMNVEV (reference sequence). The CDR3 covers 15 residues. CDR3 nucleotides: TGTGCCAGCAGTAGCTACCGGGACAAGAACACTGAAGCTTTCTTT. This sequence encodes CASSSYRDKNTEAFF.

The gene calls are TRBV30 and TRBJ1-2, with D possibly being TRBD1 (6 bases). With 0 bases removed from V and 8 bases from J, the gap between germline ends came to 10 bases. The germline V gene has CDR1 GTSNPN and CDR2 SVGIG (reference sequence). This CDR3 has 12 amino acids. Here the CDR3 reads CAWSVQGYGYTF. DNA for the CDR3: TGTGCCTGGAGTGTACAGGGTTACGGCTACACCTTC.

This clone appeared a single time. The V call is TRBV28, the J call TRBJ2-1; 8 bases map to TRBD2. Per germline, CDR1 MDHEN and CDR2 SYDVKM. With 7 bases clipped from V and 9 bases from J, the junction kept 5 bases outside the gene matches. The length of the CDR3 is 12 residues. The CDR3 reads CASNGRAGEQFF. The DNA of the CDR3 is TGTGCCAGCAACGGGAGGGCCGGTGAGCAGTTCTTC.

The chain employs TRBV6-5 and TRBJ2-7; perhaps TRBD2 as D (5 bases). CDR1 is MNHEY and CDR2 is SVGAGI in the germline V gene. Trimming shortened V by 6 bases and J by 7 bases, and 19 bases separated the two germline ends. The length of the CDR3 is 14 residues. CDR3 loop: CASRSGLHFWEQYF. As DNA, the CDR3 is TGTGCCAGCAGGTCCGGACTCCACTTTTGGGAGCAGTACTTC.

The rearrangement uses TRBV9 and TRBJ2-1, with D possibly matching TRBD2 (5 bases). The germline V gene has CDR1 SGDLS and CDR2 YYNGEE. Trimming removed 5 bases at V and 0 bases at J, with 12 bases between. The CDR3 totals 15 residues. Written as DNA, the CDR3 is TGTGCCAGCAGAGCCCTGGGGAGCTCCTACAATGAGCAGTTCTTC. Translated: CASRALGSSYNEQFF.

The chain employs TRBV28 and TRBJ1-1, with TRBD1 identical over 7 bases. The ends lost 4 bases at V and 5 bases at J; junction bases unmatched: 7. The CDR3 is made up of 14 amino acids. Germline V gene lookup returns CDR1 MDHEN and CDR2 SYDVKM. The CDR3 protein is CASSSINRGTEAFF. As DNA, the CDR3 is TGTGCCAGCAGTTCGATCAACAGGGGTACTGAAGCTTTCTTT.